This TCR beta chain was identified during a study of beta chain features in type 1 diabetes. Every isolated RNA sample was fully reverse transcribed, so sequencing captured expressed TCRB transcripts. Here immunoSEQ multiplex PCR was the method, and the copy in TCRdb shows in-frame clones only, minus some. This sample has roughly 140,000 clones; roughly 11% occur once, and the top ten carry roughly 1.9%. This clone was observed many times. The clonotype originates from a man aged 18 to 30 in good health. Material: central memory CD4+ T cells from blood.

Written as DNA, the CDR3 is TGTGCCAGCAGCCTCCGGGCAGATAGGGTAAAGGGCACTGAAGCTTTCTTT. Protein: CASSLRADRVKGTEAFF. V usage is TRBV7-8 and J usage is TRBJ1-1, with D unresolved. V shed 5 bases and J shed 4 bases, with 23 bases lying between them. Per germline, CDR1 SGHVS and CDR2 FQNEAQ. The CDR3 is made up of 17 amino acids.